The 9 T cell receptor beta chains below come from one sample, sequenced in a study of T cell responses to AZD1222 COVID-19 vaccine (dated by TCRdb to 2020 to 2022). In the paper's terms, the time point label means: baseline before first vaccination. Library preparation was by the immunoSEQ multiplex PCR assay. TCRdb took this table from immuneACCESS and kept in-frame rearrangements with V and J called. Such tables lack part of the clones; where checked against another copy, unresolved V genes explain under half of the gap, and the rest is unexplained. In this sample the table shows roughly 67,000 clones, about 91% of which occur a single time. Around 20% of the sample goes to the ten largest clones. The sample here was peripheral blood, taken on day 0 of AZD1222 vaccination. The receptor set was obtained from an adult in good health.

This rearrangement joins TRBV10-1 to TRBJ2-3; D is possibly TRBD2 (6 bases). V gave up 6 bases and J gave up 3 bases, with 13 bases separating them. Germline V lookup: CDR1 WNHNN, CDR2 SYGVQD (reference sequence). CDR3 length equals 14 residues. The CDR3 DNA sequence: TGCGCCAGCAGCAGGAGGGCCCGGACAGATACGCAGTATTTT. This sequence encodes CASSRRARTDTQYF.

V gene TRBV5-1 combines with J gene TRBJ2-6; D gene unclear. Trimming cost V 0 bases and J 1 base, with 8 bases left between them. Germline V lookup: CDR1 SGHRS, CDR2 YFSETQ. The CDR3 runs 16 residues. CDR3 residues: CASSLVGLSGANVLTF. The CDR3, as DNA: TGCGCCAGCAGCTTGGTCGGGCTGTCTGGGGCCAACGTCCTGACTTTC.

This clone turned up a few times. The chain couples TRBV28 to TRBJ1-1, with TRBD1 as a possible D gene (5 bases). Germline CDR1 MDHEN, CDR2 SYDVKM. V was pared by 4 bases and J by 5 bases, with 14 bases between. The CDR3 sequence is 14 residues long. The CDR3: CASSSRVRGTEAFF. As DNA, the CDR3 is TGTGCCAGCAGTTCCAGGGTAAGAGGGACTGAAGCTTTCTTT.

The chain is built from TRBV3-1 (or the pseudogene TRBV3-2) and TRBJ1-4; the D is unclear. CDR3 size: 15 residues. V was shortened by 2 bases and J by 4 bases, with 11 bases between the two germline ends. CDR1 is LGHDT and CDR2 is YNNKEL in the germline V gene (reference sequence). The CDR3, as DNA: TGTGCCAGCAGCCAATACCGGGAGAATAATGAAAAACTGTTTTTT. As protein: CASSQYRENNEKLFF.

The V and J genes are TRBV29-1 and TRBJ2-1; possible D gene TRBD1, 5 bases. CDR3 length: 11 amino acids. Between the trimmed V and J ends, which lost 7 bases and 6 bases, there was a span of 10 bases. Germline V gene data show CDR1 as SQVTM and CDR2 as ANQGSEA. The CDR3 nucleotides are TGCAGCGGGAAAAGGGGCAATGAGCAGTTCTTC. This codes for CSGKRGNEQFF.

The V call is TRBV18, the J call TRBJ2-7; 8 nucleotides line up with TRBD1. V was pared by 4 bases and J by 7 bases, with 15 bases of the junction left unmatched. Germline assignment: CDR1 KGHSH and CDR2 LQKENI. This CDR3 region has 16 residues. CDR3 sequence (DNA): TGTGCCAGCTCACGTACTGGACAGGGCCATTCAGGAGAGCAGTACTTC. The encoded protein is CASSRTGQGHSGEQYF.

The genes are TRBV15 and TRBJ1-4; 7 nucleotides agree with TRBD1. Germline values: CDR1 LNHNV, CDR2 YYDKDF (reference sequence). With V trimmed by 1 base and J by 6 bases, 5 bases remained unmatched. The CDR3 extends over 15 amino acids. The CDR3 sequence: CATSRGQGLYEKLFF. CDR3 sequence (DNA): TGTGCCACCAGCAGAGGACAGGGATTATATGAAAAACTGTTTTTT.

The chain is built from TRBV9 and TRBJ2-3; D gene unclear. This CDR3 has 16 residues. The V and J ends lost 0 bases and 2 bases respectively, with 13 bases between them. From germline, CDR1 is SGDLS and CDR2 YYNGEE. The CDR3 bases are TGTGCCAGCAGCGTAGGATCTAGTATTGACACAGATACGCAGTATTTT. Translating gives CASSVGSSIDTDTQYF.

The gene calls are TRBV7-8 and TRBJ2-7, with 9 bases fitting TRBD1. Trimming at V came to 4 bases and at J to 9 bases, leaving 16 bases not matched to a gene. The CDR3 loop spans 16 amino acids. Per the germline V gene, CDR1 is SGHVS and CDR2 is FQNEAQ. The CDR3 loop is CASSSFPTGGTRGQYF. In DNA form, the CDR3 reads TGTGCCAGCAGCTCTTTCCCGACAGGGGGTACGCGGGGGCAGTACTTC.